This T cell receptor beta chain was identified in a study of T cell changes during pregnancy in multiple sclerosis. Data came from immunoSEQ multiplex PCR; TCRdb stores just in-frame clones and leaves some out. The sample consists of roughly 79,000 clones, around nine tenths of them appearing once. This CDR3 has 16 residues. Trimming cost V 1 base and J 4 bases; bases outside gene matches: 6. Germline CDR1 SGHVS, CDR2 FQNEAQ. The TCR sequence derives from a female donor with multiple sclerosis, enrolled in a pregnancy study. The chain links TRBV7-8 to TRBJ2-5; 10 bases map to TRBD2. The sample in question was CD4+ T cells from peripheral blood mononuclear cells, obtained before pregnancy. Written as DNA, the CDR3 is TGTGCCAGCAGCTTAGAGAGCGGGGGGGCCGCAGAGACCCAGTACTTC. Translating gives CASSLESGGAAETQYF.